A single sample gave rise to the 6 T cell receptor beta chains below, sequenced in a study of shared clonotypes between healthy human individuals. Measured with immunoSEQ multiplex PCR; TCRdb has only the in-frame clones, and not every one. Here the sample spans some 980,000 clones, approximately 80% being singletons. Sequencing used memory CD4+ T cells sorted from blood. Indicated subset: CD45RA-negative fraction. The receptors here all came from a man younger than 30 in good health.

The chain combines TRBV5-4 with TRBJ2-6; TRBD2 agrees at 7 bases. The CDR3 sequence is 17 residues long. Germline CDR1 reads SGHNT; CDR2 reads YYREEE (reference sequence). Trimming cost V 4 bases and J 4 bases; bases outside gene matches: 11. Written as DNA, the CDR3 is TGTGCCAGCAGCGTCGTGGGCGGGAGCGGAGGGGCCAACGTCCTGACTTTC. It encodes CASSVVGGSGGANVLTF.

The V call is TRBV5-1, the J call TRBJ2-5, with D possibly matching TRBD1 (6 bases). The CDR3 covers 16 residues. The germline CDR1 and CDR2 sequences are SGHRS and YFSETQ. Trimming cost V 0 bases and J 4 bases, with 16 bases left between them. The CDR3 nucleotides are TGCGCCAGCAGCTTGGCTTTGGACAGAGCGGTAGAGACCCAGTACTTC. This sequence encodes CASSLALDRAVETQYF.

This CDR3 is CATGQGAASYEQYF. The CDR3, as DNA: TGTGCCACTGGACAGGGGGCTGCCTCCTACGAGCAGTACTTC. The chain joins TRBV10-3 to TRBJ2-7, with TRBD1 matching over 11 bases. V lost 10 bases and J lost 0; bases outside the gene matches: 5. Per the germline V gene, CDR1 is ENHRY and CDR2 is SYGVKD. This CDR3 comprises 14 residues.

The rearrangement links TRBV5-1 to TRBJ1-5; a possible D gene is TRBD1 (5 bases). CDR1 is SGHRS, CDR2 YFSETQ, per germline. This CDR3 region has 14 residues. The ends were cut back, 4 bases at V and 5 bases at J, with 13 bases in the middle. CDR3 coding DNA: TGCGCCAGCAGCCGGGACGGGGGGGATCAGCCCCAGCATTTT. Its translation is CASSRDGGDQPQHF.

Remarks on this clone: One end of the junction is discordant with germline, which a read error may explain. The rearrangement joins TRBV20-1 to TRBJ2-5; D remains unclear. Germline V gene sequence: CDR1 DFQATT, CDR2 SNEGSKA (reference sequence). The CDR3 is 10 residues long. The CDR3 here is CSANHETQYF. CDR3 coding DNA: TGCAGTGCTAACCATGAGACCCAGTACTTC.

CDR3 nucleotides: TGTGCCAGCAGTGGGCTCAACGGCGGGCCCCAGCATTTT. Amino acid sequence: CASSGLNGGPQHF. The J gene is TRBJ1-5, the V gene TRBV6-1; D remains unclear. V was cut by 4 bases and J by 9 bases, with 13 bases left in between. Germline V gene data show CDR1 as MNHNS and CDR2 as SASEGT. This CDR3 region has 13 residues.